A selection of T cell receptor beta chains follows, all from one sample in a study of prognosis after radiotherapy for stage I lung cancer. TCRdb ran MiXCR on the multiplex PCR reads and lists one entry per CDR3 protein. The sample lists roughly 30,000 distinct CDR3 sequences, roughly 40% occurring once. Sequencing was performed on PBMCs, taken before or after stereotactic body radiation therapy (not recorded which). Receptors were obtained from a donor aged 50 or older with non-small cell lung cancer. CDR3s include the opening cysteine and the closing phenylalanine or tryptophan. The D gene is left open where the match is weak. Only part of the rows carry a size: once, few, many, or a class if the clone is expanded.

clone size | J gene | D gene | V gene | CDR3 DNA | CDR3 protein
many | TRBJ2-5 | TRBD2 | TRBV2 | TGTGCCAGCAGTGAACTAGCGGGAGATGGGGAGACCCAGTACTTC | CASSELAGDGETQYF
many | TRBJ2-1 | . | TRBV12-5 | TGTGCATCACAGGGAAACTCCTACAATGAGCAGTTCTTC | CASQGNSYNEQFF
many | TRBJ2-1 | TRBD1 | TRBV7-3 | TGTGCCAGCAGCTTGGGAGGGACAGGGGCGAATGAGCAGTTCTTC | CASSLGGTGANEQFF
. | TRBJ2-3 | . | TRBV6-1 | TGTGCCAGCAGTAGTGACAGAGGAAGAGCAGATACTCAGTATTTT | CASSSDRGRADTQYF
many | TRBJ2-2 | . | TRBV5-1 | TGCGCCAGCTTACCCCAGTCCGTACGAGACACCGGGGAGCTGTTTTTT | CASLPQSVRDTGELFF
many | TRBJ1-5 | . | TRBV6-1 | TGTGCCAGCAGTGAATCACCCATTGGGCCCCAGCCCCAGCATTTT | CASSESPIGPQPQHF
many | TRBJ2-7 | . | TRBV11-2 | TGTGCCAGCAGCTTACAGCGCGGACCCTACGAGCAGTACTTC | CASSLQRGPYEQYF
many | TRBJ2-7 | . | TRBV5-1 | TGCGCCAGCAGCGAATCTCCGGGATATATCTACGAGCAGTACTTC | CASSESPGYIYEQYF
many | TRBJ2-3 | . | TRBV2 | TGTGCCAGCAGCCCGACTTTCGGTCGTGGAGATACGCAGTATTTT | CASSPTFGRGDTQYF
many | TRBJ1-2 | . | TRBV20-1 | TGCAGTGCTATCGGGACCGATTCAGCTAACTATGGCTACACCTTC | CSAIGTDSANYGYTF
. | TRBJ2-7 | . | TRBV28 | TGTGCCAGCAGCAACACAGGTGGCGACTACGAGCAGTACTTC | CASSNTGGDYEQYF
. | TRBJ2-5 | TRBD2 | TRBV9 | TGTGCCAGCAGCCCCCGGGAGCGGGGGGACCAAGATACCCAGTACTTC | CASSPRERGDQDTQYF
. | TRBJ2-7 | . | TRBV28 | TGTGCCAGCAGTTTCCCCCTCCCGGGGAACTACGAGCAGTACTTC | CASSFPLPGNYEQYF
many | TRBJ1-1 | . | TRBV25-1 | TGTGCCAGCAGTGGTCCATGGGGCACTGAAGCTTTCTTT | CASSGPWGTEAFF
few | TRBJ1-2 | . | TRBV7-8 | TGTGCCAGCAGCTCTCAGCCAGGGGACTATGGCTACACCTTC | CASSSQPGDYGYTF
. | TRBJ2-1 | TRBD2 | TRBV9 | TGTGCCAGCTCCACCCGGGCGGCGGGGGGAGAGCAGTTCTTC | CASSTRAAGGEQFF
once | TRBJ2-1 | . | TRBV6-1 | TGTGCCAGCAGCCTCTTTGAATTGACCTACAATGAGCAGTTCTTC | CASSLFELTYNEQFF
many | TRBJ2-3 | TRBD2 | TRBV20-1 | TGCAGTGGGGGACTAGCGGGAACAGATACGCAGTATTTT | CSGGLAGTDTQYF
many | TRBJ1-5 | . | TRBV19 | TGTGCCAGTAGTATTTTGGGGTGGTCACAGCATTTT | CASSILGWSQHF
many | TRBJ2-7 | . | TRBV5-1 | TGCGCCAGCAGCTCTGACTTGACACCGGGGGAGCAGTACTTC | CASSSDLTPGEQYF
many | TRBJ2-1 | TRBD2 | TRBV28 | TGTGCCAGCAGTTCCCTCGGTGGCGGGAGGGCCAGGGAGCAGTTCTTC | CASSSLGGGRAREQFF
many | TRBJ1-6 | TRBD1 | TRBV4-1 | TGCGCCAGCAGCCAAAGGACAGGGAACATTAATTCACCCCTCCACTTT | CASSQRTGNINSPLHF
many | TRBJ2-7 | TRBD1 | TRBV20-1 | TGCAGTGCTAGAGGGACAGGGTATTACGAGCAGTACTTC | CSARGTGYYEQYF
. | TRBJ1-2 | TRBD1 | TRBV12-3/TRBV12-4 | TGTGCCAGCGGCAATCTGGGACAGGGGGAGGCTTTTGTCTATGGCTACACCTTC | CASGNLGQGEAFVYGYTF
many | TRBJ2-2 | . | TRBV19 | TGTGCCAGTAGTATGGGTAGAGTCGCGACCGGGGAGCTGTTTTTT | CASSMGRVATGELFF
. | TRBJ1-6 | . | TRBV6-1 | TGTGCCAGCATAGAGGGTAGCTATAATTCACCCCTCCACTTT | CASIEGSYNSPLHF